This TCR beta chain was recovered during a study of OX40 agonist ivuxolimab in advanced cancers. Whole-study context: Dose-escalation subjects each had hepatocellular carcinoma, melanoma, renal cell or head and neck cancer. The study reported partial responses in three patients: one hepatocellular carcinoma, two cutaneous melanoma. Overall study results and limits: Doses of 0.1 to 3.0 mg/kg were accompanied by clonal expansion of CD4+ and CD8+ blood T cells by week 6.

Here immunoSEQ multiplex PCR was the method, and the copy in TCRdb shows in-frame clones only, minus some. The data show 30,000 to 35,000 clones, 79% seen once. This clone appeared a few times. Its antigen is undetermined. Other DNA sequences of this sample code for an identical CDR3. Patients with a history of autoimmune disease or on systemic immunosuppression were excluded. The CDR3 has 15 residues. Germline CDR1 and CDR2: SGHRS and YFSETQ. The V segment lost 4 bases and the J segment 2 bases; nucleotides outside the gene matches: 7. The sample in question was CD4+ or CD8+ T cells sorted from blood, obtained in a trial of the OX40 agonist ivuxolimab. This chain connects TRBV5-1 to TRBJ2-5; 8 nucleotides line up with TRBD1. This TCR derives from an adult with an advanced solid tumor such as melanoma, head and neck, liver or kidney cancer. CDR3 DNA: TGCGCCAGCAGCCCTACAGGGGGTGGGCAAGAGACCCAGTACTTC. Amino acid sequence: CASSPTGGGQETQYF.